This entry describes one T cell receptor (beta chain). Which antigen it targets is not known. No much larger clone is present one base from it, and per-base qualities are unavailable. The source of the sample is a study of immune heterogeneity within non-small cell lung tumors (dated by TCRdb to 2016 to 2019). Notes on the research overall: Histology comprised several squamous cell carcinomas, more than 8 non-squamous carcinomas and 1 tumor not otherwise specified. For mutant peptides 8 to 11 amino acids long, netMHCpan-3.0 predicted neoantigen binding to the HLA alleles of each patient. TCR repertoires were analyzed from around 59 tumor loci of approximately 16 patients, while transcriptome data covered only 35 to 45 loci from about a dozen patients. To look at intratumoral immune heterogeneity, the study ran whole-exome sequencing, RNA-seq and TCR beta repertoire sequencing on several spatially distinct regions taken from every NSCLC tumor.

A multiplex PCR system amplified the TCR beta CDR3 region, with a first 10-cycle round using 32 V-gene forward and 13 J-gene reverse primers. The first PCR round was done with a QIAGEN Multiplex PCR Kit, and the primer sequences were filed in Chinese patent CN105087789A. In a second PCR round, Illumina universal primers were added with the Phusion High-Fidelity PCR Kit. Paired-end sequencing of TCR libraries was carried out on the Illumina HiSeq X Ten platform at a read length of 151 bp. Processing in the source paper ran as follows. Reads without multiplex PCR primers were removed using Cutadapt, read pairs were merged using PEAR, and CDR3 regions were called using MiXCR with default settings. Repertoire diversity used Shannon entropy, and clonality was computed as one minus Shannon entropy divided by ln of productive unique sequence count. A clonotype counted as a dominant or high-frequency T-cell clone when its frequency was 0.5% or higher. TCRdb applied fastp at Q25 and MiXCR to the public reads, then kept only in-frame beta chains. Records with the same CDR3 protein are collapsed into one entry carrying the most frequent genes and DNA. The V and J calls and clone size are TCRdb's, not the authors'. Across this sample there are about 2,000 distinct CDR3 sequences, with 40% to 50% seen only once. 15% of the sample goes to the ten largest clones.

Results and caveats for the whole study, not just this receptor: Within a given patient, the same dominant CDR3B clonotypes showed up repeatedly across loci, although different tumor locations also carried unique high-frequency clones. A statistically significant but moderate positive correlation (R about 0.34) was observed between local T-cell repertoire clonality and local tumor mutational burden. High-frequency TCR beta clonotypes were largely distinct between individual patients.

The CDR3 sequence holds 15 residues, the cysteine and phenylalanine included. Just the 45-base CDR3 DNA is kept, in frame starting at base 1. Trimming takes 1 base off V and 8 bases off J; junction bases not matched to a gene: 7. According to the germline V gene (reference sequence), CDR1 reads DFQATT and CDR2 reads SNEGSKA. The TCR template was genomic DNA extracted from bulk tumor tissue, and roughly 590 ng of gDNA was amplified for each sample. Multiple biopsies per primary tumor were taken during surgery, spaced as far apart as possible within the tumor mass. Patients in the study cohort, which was described as untreated, were newly diagnosed NSCLC cases going through curative surgery. The donors were approximately 14 patients with newly diagnosed non-small cell lung cancer who were having surgery with curative intent. Resected tumor masses were reviewed by two independent pathologists. Only DNA and RNA samples of high quality went on to sequencing.

This sequence uses TRBV20-1 and TRBJ2-2; 10 junctional bases match TRBD1. The TCR comes from a man in his 60s with non-small cell lung cancer. The sequenced sample was lung tumor tissue. The DNA reads TGCAGTGCTAGAGCCTCCGGGACAGGGGCGGGGGAGCTGTTTTTT. Translated, it gives CSARASGTGAGELFF.